The clone carrying this T cell receptor beta chain turned up a few times. MiXCR, run by TCRdb on the 5' RACE reads, gives a single entry per CDR3 protein. This repertoire shows about 190,000 distinct CDR3 sequences, roughly 15% found once; its top ten account for 40%. These data originate in a study of identical twins. This CDR3 is 18 amino acids long. From germline, CDR1 is SGHRS and CDR2 YFSETQ. V lost 0 bases and J lost 0; bases outside the gene matches: 11. These same records also appear under a second study, on T cells expressing NK-cell markers.

Sequencing used CD8+ T cells sorted from blood. This chain uses TRBV5-1 with TRBJ2-7; TRBD1 aligns across 8 bases. This sequence was found in a young woman in good health. The CDR3 region has the DNA TGCGCCAGCAGCTTGGCCGACGGGGGACAGGTCTTCTCCTACGAGCAGTACTTC. Its protein is CASSLADGGQVFSYEQYF. The full variable domain, rest sourced from reference TRBV5-1 and TRBJ2-7, is KAGVTQTPRYLIKTRGQQVTLSCSPISGHRSVSWYQQTPGQGLQFLFEYFSETQRNKGNFPGRFSGRQFSNSRSEMNVSTLELGDSALYLCASSLADGGQVFSYEQYFGPGTRLTVT.